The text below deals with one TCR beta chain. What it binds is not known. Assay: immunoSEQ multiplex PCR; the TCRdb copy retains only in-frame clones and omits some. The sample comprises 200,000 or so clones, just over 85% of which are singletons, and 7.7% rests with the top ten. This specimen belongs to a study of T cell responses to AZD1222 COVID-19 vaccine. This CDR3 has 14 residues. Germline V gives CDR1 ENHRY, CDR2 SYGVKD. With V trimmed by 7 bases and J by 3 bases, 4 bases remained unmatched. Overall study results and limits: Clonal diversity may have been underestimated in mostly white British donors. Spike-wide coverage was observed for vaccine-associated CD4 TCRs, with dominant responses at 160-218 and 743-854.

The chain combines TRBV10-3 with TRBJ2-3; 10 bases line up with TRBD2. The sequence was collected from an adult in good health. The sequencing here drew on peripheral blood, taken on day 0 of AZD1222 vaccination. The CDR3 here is CAITSGGGTDTQYF. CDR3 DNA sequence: TGTGCCATCACTAGCGGGGGCGGGACAGATACGCAGTATTTT.